These T cell receptor beta chains were read from a single sample in a study of blood T cell repertoires in COVID-19. TCRdb's copy holds only in-frame clones and misses some; the assay was immunoSEQ multiplex PCR. The sample lists under 150,000 clones; roughly 80% were seen once. The specimen was peripheral blood. These receptors originate from a woman in her sixties or seventies with acute or convalescent COVID-19. Both conserved end residues are part of each CDR3. D genes are given only for firm matches. Size is stated for part of the rows, as once, few or many counts, or as a class when the clone is expanded.

v_call,clone_size,j_call,d_call,cdr3_nt,cdr3_aa
TRBV10-1,.,TRBJ1-1,.,TGCGCCAGCAGCCAATCGACGGGGACAGAAGCTTTCTTT,CASSQSTGTEAFF
TRBV28,.,TRBJ1-3,.,TGTGCCAGCAGTTTACTCGGCAGGGTAGGAAACACCATATATTTT,CASSLLGRVGNTIYF
TRBV7-9,.,TRBJ1-1,TRBD1,TGTGCCAGCAGCTTCCCAACAGGGGTAAGAACTGAAGCTTTCTTT,CASSFPTGVRTEAFF
TRBV18,.,TRBJ2-7,.,TGTGCCAGCTCACTAGAAGACGGAGCTGGCTACGAGCAGTACTTC,CASSLEDGAGYEQYF
TRBV4-2,once,TRBJ2-3,.,TGTGCCAGCAGCCAAGATGCCAGAAGCACAGATACGCAGTATTTT,CASSQDARSTDTQYF
TRBV12-3/TRBV12-4,.,TRBJ1-4,.,TGTGCCAGCAGTTTATCGGGGGGTGAAAAACTGTTTTTT,CASSLSGGEKLFF
TRBV7-3,.,TRBJ2-3,TRBD2,TGTGCCAGCAGCTTACTCGGGGGAGGGAATACGCAGTATTTT,CASSLLGGGNTQYF
TRBV28,.,TRBJ1-1,TRBD1,TGTGCCAGCAGCCCAGGGGGGATTCTCAACACTGAAGCTTTCTTT,CASSPGGILNTEAFF
TRBV4-3,once,TRBJ1-4,TRBD1,TGCGCCAGCAGCCAAGATCTCGGGACAGGAGCTAGTGTTGGTGAAAAACTGTTTTTT,CASSQDLGTGASVGEKLFF
TRBV15,.,TRBJ2-1,.,TGTGCCACCAGCAGAGCGGCTAGCGACTATGAGCAGTTCTTC,CATSRAASDYEQFF
TRBV5-6,.,TRBJ1-5,TRBD1,TGTGCCAGCAGCTTGTGGGGGACAGATAGCAATCAGCCCCAGCATTTT,CASSLWGTDSNQPQHF
TRBV4-3,.,TRBJ1-6,.,TGCGCCAGCAGCCAAGATCGGGCGGGTAATTCACCCCTCCACTTT,CASSQDRAGNSPLHF
TRBV19,.,TRBJ1-2,.,TGTGCCAGTAGTACCCTCGACAGAAGCTATGGCTACACCTTC,CASSTLDRSYGYTF
TRBV7-9,few,TRBJ2-7,.,TGTGCCAGCAGCTGGGCCTCCTACGAGCAGTACTTC,CASSWASYEQYF
TRBV12-3/TRBV12-4,.,TRBJ2-1,.,TGTGCCAGCAGTTTATGGCGTAGCGAGCAGTTCTTC,CASSLWRSEQFF
TRBV20-1,.,TRBJ2-5,.,TGCAGTGCTCTTCAAGAGACCCAGTACTTC,CSALQETQYF
TRBV2,few,TRBJ1-1,.,TGTGCCAGCCAGCGAGAGATGAACACTGAAGCTTTCTTT,CASQREMNTEAFF
TRBV5-4,.,TRBJ1-5,TRBD1,TGTGCCAGCAGCTTTCAGGGGGCGGGAAATCAGCCCCAGCATTTT,CASSFQGAGNQPQHF
TRBV5-5,.,TRBJ1-5,.,TGTGCCAGCAGCTTCAGCAGCGACAATCAGCCCCAGCATTTT,CASSFSSDNQPQHF
TRBV21-1,few,TRBJ2-2,.,TGTGCCAGCAACCTCCCGACAGCTTCCACCGGGGAGCTGTTTTTT,CASNLPTASTGELFF
TRBV11-1,few,TRBJ2-7,TRBD1,TGTGCCAGCAGCAACCGATGGGACAGGATATACGAGCAGTACTTC,CASSNRWDRIYEQYF
TRBV28,once,TRBJ1-4,.,TGTGCCAGCAGTTCGTCAGGGGCCACAACACTTGAAAAACTGTTTTTT,CASSSSGATTLEKLFF
TRBV18,.,TRBJ2-2,.,TGTGCCAGCTCACCGCAGGGATTCGGGACAGGGGAGCTGTTTTTT,CASSPQGFGTGELFF
TRBV19,.,TRBJ2-1,TRBD2,TGTGCCAGTAGTATTGTAGCGGGAGGTTTAGAGCAGTTCTTC,CASSIVAGGLEQFF
TRBV7-2,.,TRBJ2-7,TRBD2,TGTGCCAGCAGCCCTGCCACTAGCGGGACGAGTGAGCAGTACTTC,CASSPATSGTSEQYF
TRBV5-4,.,TRBJ2-1,.,TGTGCTAGCAGCTTGCCACTAGGCGGATACAATGAGCAGTTCTTC,CASSLPLGGYNEQFF
TRBV2,.,TRBJ1-6,.,TGTGCCAGCAGTGCGGGGGGACACCTTAATTCACCCCTCCACTTT,CASSAGGHLNSPLHF
TRBV24-1,.,TRBJ2-3,.,TGTGCCACCAGCCCCTCGGACTACACAGATACGCAGTATTTT,CATSPSDYTDTQYF
TRBV9,.,TRBJ1-3,TRBD1,TGTGCCAGCAGCCCGAGGGGGGACAGCAACTCTGGAAACACCATATATTTT,CASSPRGDSNSGNTIYF
TRBV6-5,.,TRBJ1-6,.,TGTGCCAGCAGTGACTCGCGGGGGCGAAATTCACCCCTCCACTTT,CASSDSRGRNSPLHF
TRBV5-6,.,TRBJ2-2,TRBD2,TGTGCCAGCAGTTTTAGCGGGAGTAACACCGGGGAGCTGTTTTTT,CASSFSGSNTGELFF
TRBV4-1,.,TRBJ1-5,.,TGCGCCAGCAGCCAATGGGTCGAGGAGCCCCAGCATTTT,CASSQWVEEPQHF
TRBV19,.,TRBJ2-3,TRBD2,TGTGCCAGTAGGGAGGGACTAGAGAACACAGATACGCAGTATTTT,CASREGLENTDTQYF
TRBV9,.,TRBJ1-2,TRBD1,TGTGCCAGCAGCCCGGGGGGACAGGGATCCTATGGCTACACCTTC,CASSPGGQGSYGYTF
TRBV19,.,TRBJ2-7,TRBD2,TGTGCCAGTGCACGGGGGAGGGCCGTCTCCTACGAGCAGTACTTC,CASARGRAVSYEQYF
TRBV2,.,TRBJ2-7,.,TGTGCCAGCAGTGAAAGGGGGTACGAGCAGTACTTC,CASSERGYEQYF
TRBV18,.,TRBJ1-1,.,TGTGCCAGCTCACCAATGGAGAGCATGAACACTGAAGCTTTCTTT,CASSPMESMNTEAFF
TRBV2,.,TRBJ2-7,.,TGTGCCAGCAGTGTTGGGCCATCAGCCTACGAGCAGTACTTC,CASSVGPSAYEQYF
TRBV7-9,.,TRBJ1-6,TRBD1,TGTGCCAGCAGCACGGGACAGGCAAATTCACCCCTCCACTTT,CASSTGQANSPLHF
TRBV12-3/TRBV12-4,.,TRBJ1-2,TRBD1,TGTGCCAGCAGTGCGACAGGGGTGGGCTACACCTTC,CASSATGVGYTF
TRBV14,.,TRBJ1-1,TRBD1,TGTGCCAGCAGCCGTGGACAGGGGACTGAAGCTTTCTTT,CASSRGQGTEAFF
TRBV27,few,TRBJ2-7,TRBD1,TGTGCCAGCAGTCCGGACAGGTTTTTGGGCGAGCAGTACTTC,CASSPDRFLGEQYF
TRBV19,.,TRBJ2-1,TRBD2,TGTGCCAGTAGTATAACTAGCGGGAGTCCCTACAATGAGCAGTTCTTC,CASSITSGSPYNEQFF
TRBV4-2,.,TRBJ2-7,.,TGTGCCAGCAGCCAAGCGCTAGCGCTTACCTACGAGCAGTACTTC,CASSQALALTYEQYF
TRBV15,.,TRBJ2-1,TRBD2,TGTGCCACCAGCAGACCCTTTTCCTGGACTAGCGGGAGTTCCTACAATGAGCAGTTCTTC,CATSRPFSWTSGSSYNEQFF
TRBV18,.,TRBJ2-2,.,TGTGCCAGCTCACCCCAAGGACAGTTAACCGGGGAGCTGTTTTTT,CASSPQGQLTGELFF
TRBV4-3,.,TRBJ1-3,.,TGCGCCAGCAGCCAAGATGGTACAGGCTCTGGAAACACCATATATTTT,CASSQDGTGSGNTIYF
TRBV3-1/TRBV3-2,medium-sized,TRBJ1-3,TRBD1,TGTGCCAGCAGCCAAGATATCGGGACAGGGGACACCATATATTTT,CASSQDIGTGDTIYF
TRBV11-2,.,TRBJ1-1,TRBD1,TGTGCCAGCAGCTTCGGACAGGGAATCATGAACACTGAAGCTTTCTTT,CASSFGQGIMNTEAFF
TRBV24-1,once,TRBJ2-1,TRBD2,TGTGCCACCAGTGAACCTGGGCGGGGGGCCGCTTCAGGCAATGAGCAGTTCTTC,CATSEPGRGAASGNEQFF
TRBV2,.,TRBJ2-7,.,TGTGCCAGCAGTGGTTATGGATTCGGGATTAGGAGCTACGAGCAGTACTTC,CASSGYGFGIRSYEQYF
TRBV11-3,.,TRBJ2-1,TRBD2,TGTGCCAGCAGCAAACTTAGCGGGAGCTCCTACAATGAGCAGTTCTTC,CASSKLSGSSYNEQFF
TRBV1,.,TRBJ2-3,.,TGCACCAGCAGCCAAGATTGGCCGGGAGGGCCCATCCGTCTTGAGACGCAGTATTTT,CTSSQDWPGGPIRLETQYF
TRBV6-5,.,TRBJ1-5,.,TGTGCCAGCAGTCCCTCGCGGGCGACTCAGCCCCAGCATTTT,CASSPSRATQPQHF
TRBV6-5,.,TRBJ1-5,.,TGTGCCAGCAGGGCCGGGTCCCAGAGGAATCAGCCCCAGCATTTT,CASRAGSQRNQPQHF